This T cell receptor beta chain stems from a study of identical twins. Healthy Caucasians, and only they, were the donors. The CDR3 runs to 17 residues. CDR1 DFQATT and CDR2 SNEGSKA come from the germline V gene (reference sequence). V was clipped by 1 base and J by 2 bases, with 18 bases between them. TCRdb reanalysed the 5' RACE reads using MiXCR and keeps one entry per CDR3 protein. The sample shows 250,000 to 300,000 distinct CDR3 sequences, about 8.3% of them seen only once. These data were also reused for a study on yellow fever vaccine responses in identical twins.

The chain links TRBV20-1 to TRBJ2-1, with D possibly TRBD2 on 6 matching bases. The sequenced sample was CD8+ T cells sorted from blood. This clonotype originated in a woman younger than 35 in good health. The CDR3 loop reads CSARVILSSGPYNEQFF. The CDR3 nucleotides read TGCAGTGCTAGAGTAATCCTCAGTAGCGGTCCCTACAATGAGCAGTTCTTC.